This T cell receptor (beta chain) was captured by sequencing in a study of CD8 T cells in ankylosing spondylitis. Findings and limits, study-wide: Ankylosing spondylitis blood appeared to carry a characteristic TCR beta motif of seven to nine highly homologous variants. The authors reported significant enrichment of disease-linked clones in matched ankylosing spondylitis synovial fluid. Researchers report that disease-linked clones proved CD8+ and relatively rare in peripheral blood.

The authors made TCR beta libraries by quantitative 5'-RACE with molecular barcodes. TCRdb re-called the 5' RACE reads through MiXCR, storing one row per CDR3 protein. This table holds 750,000 to 850,000 distinct CDR3 sequences, about 11% found once. V was pared by 5 bases and J by 4 bases, with 17 bases of the junction left unmatched. The CDR3 spans 17 residues. The germline V gene encodes CDR1 SGHRS and CDR2 YFSETQ. As to this clonotype: The antigen is not known.

This rearrangement joins TRBV5-1 to TRBJ1-1; 7 nucleotides match TRBD1. This clonotype originated in a male donor with ankylosing spondylitis. Sample: blood, either unsorted or a sorted T cell fraction (not recorded which). The CDR3 nucleotides are TGCGCCAGCAGATTTGGCGGGACAGCCCTATGGGGCACTGAAGCTTTCTTT. Its translation: CASRFGGTALWGTEAFF.